The 27 T cell receptor beta chains below come from one sample, sequenced in a study of shared clonotypes between healthy human individuals. Sequencing used immunoSEQ multiplex PCR; TCRdb keeps in-frame clones, though not all of them. The sample lists more than 2 million clones; roughly 95% were seen once. Positively selected for CCR7, the CD45RO-negative cells used as naive CD8 cells excluded terminally differentiated effector memory CD45RA+ cells. Specimen: naive CD8+ T cells from PBMCs. These receptors were collected from a man between 18 and 29 years old in good health. Some clones in this sample may be carry-over from other donors' samples.

This rearrangement joins TRBV29-1 to TRBJ2-1; a weak D match, TRBD2 (6 bases). CDR1 and CDR2 from the germline V gene are SQVTM and ANQGSEA. This CDR3 contains 14 residues. The V and J ends lost 4 bases and 9 bases respectively, with 19 bases between them. The DNA for the CDR3 is TGCAGCGTTGTCGGGGCGGGACGCGTTGGTGAGCAGTTCTTC. Protein product: CSVVGAGRVGEQFF.

V is TRBV2 and J is TRBJ2-7; 9 bases line up with TRBD1. The V and J ends lost 2 bases and 1 base, in that order; junction bases with no gene match: 9. The CDR3 runs 17 residues. The germline V gene encodes CDR1 SNHLY and CDR2 FYNNEI. The CDR3 loop reads CASSETGGHLMSYEQYF. The DNA for the CDR3 is TGTGCCAGCAGTGAAACAGGGGGCCATCTCATGTCCTACGAGCAGTACTTC.

The V and J genes are TRBV10-2 and TRBJ2-1, with D possibly TRBD2 on 5 matching bases. V was trimmed by 0 bases and J by 5 bases, leaving 11 bases between them. The CDR3 spans 15 residues. From germline, CDR1 is WSHSY and CDR2 SAAADI. Written as DNA, the CDR3 is TGCGCCAGCAGTGAGTCGAATGGACTGCACAATGAGCAGTTCTTC. It translates to CASSESNGLHNEQFF.

This rearrangement joins TRBV4-1 to TRBJ2-7, with D tentatively TRBD1 or TRBD2 (5 bases each). V shed 1 base and J shed 0 bases, with 16 bases lying between them. This CDR3 is 17 amino acids long. Germline V lookup: CDR1 MGHRA, CDR2 YSYEKL. CDR3 nucleotides: TGCGCCAGCAGCCAAGCCTTCGGGGCAGCAAGCTCCTACGAGCAGTACTTC. This translates into CASSQAFGAASSYEQYF.

The chain has TRBV6-5 and TRBJ2-7, with TRBD1 identical over 9 bases. CDR3 length: 14 amino acids. CDR1 MNHEY and CDR2 SVGAGI come from the germline V gene. V shed 5 bases and J 3 bases; nucleotides not matched to a gene: 5. CDR3 nucleotide sequence: TGTGCCAGCAGTCCTAGGACAGGGGACTACGAGCAGTACTTC. Its protein is CASSPRTGDYEQYF.

The V and J genes are TRBV7-9 and TRBJ2-3; tentatively, D is TRBD1 or TRBD2 (5 bases each). The V gene's germline CDR1 is SEHNR and CDR2 FQNEAQ (reference sequence). The CDR3 runs to 16 residues. Trimming pared 4 bases from V and 4 bases from J, leaving 18 bases between. The CDR3: CASSSLGTDLPDTQYF. In nucleotides, the CDR3 is TGTGCCAGCAGCTCCCTCGGGACGGACCTTCCAGATACGCAGTATTTT.

The chain joins TRBV6-7 to TRBJ2-1; D gene ambiguous. TRBV6-7 is known as an ORF, though its function is uncertain. The V gene lost 4 bases and the J gene lost 0 bases, with 16 bases spanning the gap. The CDR3 contains 17 residues. CDR3 sequence: CASSSPARRSSYNEQFF. Written as DNA, the CDR3 is TGTGCCAGCAGTTCTCCCGCACGGCGGAGCTCCTACAATGAGCAGTTCTTC.

This rearrangement joins TRBV29-1 to TRBJ2-1; D assignment may be TRBD1 or TRBD2 (5 bases each). The CDR3 extends over 12 amino acids. The V and J ends lost 5 bases and 8 bases respectively, with 13 bases between them. Germline V lookup: CDR1 SQVTM, CDR2 ANQGSEA. CDR3 residues: CSVRGSGHEQFF. CDR3 DNA sequence: TGCAGCGTTCGAGGGTCGGGGCATGAGCAGTTCTTC.

V and J are TRBV7-9 and TRBJ2-3; 7 nucleotides align to TRBD2. The CDR3 is 18 amino acids. Looked up from germline, CDR1 is SEHNR and CDR2 is FQNEAQ (reference sequence). V trimming: 2 bases; J trimming: 4 bases; junction bases outside the gene matches: 15. The CDR3 spells CASSLSWGGSELADTQYF. The CDR3 region has the DNA TGTGCCAGCAGCTTAAGCTGGGGCGGGAGCGAATTGGCAGATACGCAGTATTTT.

The rearrangement uses TRBV19 and TRBJ2-2; D is perhaps TRBD2 (6 bases). The CDR3 runs 14 residues. V gave up 9 bases and J gave up 1 base, with 12 bases separating them. CDR1 and CDR2 from the germline V gene are LNHDA and SQIVND (reference sequence). The CDR3 region is CASRDSLNTGELFF. In DNA, the CDR3 is TGTGCCAGCAGGGACTCGTTGAACACCGGGGAGCTGTTTTTT. Complete variable domain (other parts from reference TRBV19 and TRBJ2-2): DGGITQSPKYLFRKEGQNVTLSCEQNLNHDAMYWYRQDPGQGLRLIYYSQIVNDFQKGDIAEGYSVSREKKESFPLTVTSAQKNPTAFYLCASRDSLNTGELFFGEGSRLTVL.

Note on this clone: The same CDR3 can be traced to other DNA sequences in this sample. The chain uses TRBV9 and TRBJ1-1; no clear D gene. Germline CDR1 and CDR2: SGDLS and YYNGEE. Trimming shortened V by 1 base and J by 2 bases, and 6 bases separated the two germline ends. The CDR3 has 13 residues. The CDR3 DNA sequence: TGTGCCAGCAGCGTATCCTCAAACACTGAAGCTTTCTTT. Translating it yields CASSVSSNTEAFF.

This chain uses TRBV7-9 with TRBJ1-5; D unclear. The germline gives CDR1 SEHNR, CDR2 FQNEAQ (reference sequence). The CDR3 covers 13 residues. V was cut by 5 bases and J by 8 bases, with 13 bases left in between. Written as DNA, the CDR3 is TGTGCCAGCAGCCCCTCACTCGGGGAGCCCCAGCATTTT. This codes for CASSPSLGEPQHF.

The rearrangement joins TRBV27 to TRBJ1-5; D is unresolved. The CDR3 contains 14 residues. Germline V gene sequence: CDR1 MNHEY, CDR2 SMNVEV (reference sequence). V lost 6 bases, J lost 4 bases, and 13 bases lay in between. CDR3 sequence reads: CASRNSGWNQPQHF. CDR3 sequence (DNA): TGTGCCAGCAGGAATTCGGGGTGGAATCAGCCCCAGCATTTT.

This chain joins TRBV6-1 and TRBJ1-1; the match to TRBD1 covers 9 bases. Unmatched junction bases numbered 11, after V lost 4 bases and J lost 5 bases. Germline V CDR1 and CDR2: MNHNS, SASEGT. This CDR3 region has 16 residues. The DNA of the CDR3 is TGTGCCAGCAGTGGACCGGGACAGGGATGGGAAACTGAAGCTTTCTTT. The encoded protein is CASSGPGQGWETEAFF.

The chain links TRBV19 to TRBJ2-1; D unclear. Germline CDR1 LNHDA, CDR2 SQIVND (reference sequence). The CDR3 loop spans 15 amino acids. The V gene lost 7 bases and the J gene lost 2 bases, with 15 bases spanning the gap. In DNA form, the CDR3 reads TGTGCCAGTATATCTAGATCGGGTCCCTACAATGAGCAGTTCTTC. This translates into CASISRSGPYNEQFF.

The chain employs TRBV29-1 and TRBJ2-7, with D perhaps TRBD2 (6 bases). V was shortened by 5 bases and J by 2 bases, with 16 bases between the two germline ends. The CDR3 has 14 amino acids. CDR1 and CDR2 from the germline V gene are SQVTM and ANQGSEA. The CDR3, as DNA: TGCAGCGTTAAGGGGAGCGGGCCAACCTACGAGCAGTACTTC. Amino acids: CSVKGSGPTYEQYF.

The chain combines TRBV7-2 with TRBJ1-1; tentative D call: TRBD1 (6 bases). Germline lookup yields CDR1 SGHTA and CDR2 FQGNSA. The CDR3 loop spans 13 amino acids. Trimming took 7 bases from V and 5 from J, leaving 14 bases between them. CDR3 amino acids: CASNPGGRTEAFF. Here the CDR3 DNA reads TGTGCCAGCAACCCGGGGGGCAGGACTGAAGCTTTCTTT.

The chain uses TRBV28 and TRBJ1-5; D not resolved. Germline V lookup: CDR1 MDHEN, CDR2 SYDVKM. The CDR3 totals 18 residues. V was clipped by 5 bases and J by 0 bases, with 20 bases between them. CDR3 sequence (DNA): TGTGCCAGCAGTCCCCCGTGGTGGGCTGAGGATAGCAATCAGCCCCAGCATTTT. Protein: CASSPPWWAEDSNQPQHF. Based on the CDR3 plus reference TRBV28 and TRBJ1-5, the full variable domain is DVKVTQSSRYLVKRTGEKVFLECVQDMDHENMFWYRQDPGLGLRLIYFSYDVKMKEKGDIPEGYSVSREKKERFSLILESASTNQTSMYLCASSPPWWAEDSNQPQHFGDGTRLSIL.

The gene calls are TRBV6-6 and TRBJ1-2, with D possibly being TRBD1 (6 bases). Germline loops: CDR1 MNHNY, CDR2 SVGAGI (reference sequence). The CDR3 sequence is 14 residues long. V lost 7 bases and J 1 base, leaving 13 bases between the germline ends. This CDR3 is CASTKGGVNYGYTF. The CDR3 region has the DNA TGTGCCAGCACCAAGGGGGGAGTTAACTATGGCTACACCTTC.

The rearrangement links TRBV4-1 to TRBJ2-1, with a possible D match to TRBD2 (6 bases). The CDR3 is made up of 14 amino acids. Trimming took off 4 bases at V and 3 bases at J, with 10 bases between the two ends. Germline V gene lookup returns CDR1 MGHRA and CDR2 YSYEKL. The CDR3 DNA reads as TGCGCCAGCAGCCCGACTAGTTTCTACAATGAGCAGTTCTTC. Its translation: CASSPTSFYNEQFF.

V gene TRBV27 combines with J gene TRBJ2-2; TRBD1 matches 8 bases. J was trimmed by 2 bases and V by 3 bases; bases with no gene match: 2. Germline CDR1 is MNHEY and CDR2 is SMNVEV (reference sequence). The CDR3 extends over 15 amino acids. The CDR3 loop reads CASSFGTGNTGELFF. In DNA form, the CDR3 reads TGTGCCAGCAGTTTCGGGACAGGCAACACCGGGGAGCTGTTTTTT.

The chain's CDR3 is CASSGRQGAPTEAFF. The CDR3 DNA reads TGTGCCAGCAGCGGCAGACAGGGGGCGCCCACTGAAGCTTTCTTT. The chain combines TRBV9 with TRBJ1-1; 10 nucleotides align to TRBD1. CDR1 and CDR2 from the germline V gene are SGDLS and YYNGEE. Losses at the gene ends were 3 bases for V and 4 bases for J; bases not matched to a gene: 6. This CDR3 spans 15 amino acids.

V is TRBV6-8 and J is TRBJ2-7; 12 nucleotides agree with TRBD2. CDR1 and CDR2 (germline): MNHGY, SAAAGT. Trimming took 3 bases from V and 0 from J; bases not matched to a gene: 9. The length of the CDR3 is 18 residues. The CDR3 sequence is CASSYSGTSGSHSYEQYF. CDR3 nucleotides: TGTGCCAGCAGTTATAGTGGGACTAGCGGGTCCCACTCCTACGAGCAGTACTTC.

The V and J genes are TRBV28 and TRBJ1-5; 7 nucleotides agree with TRBD1. The CDR3 sequence is 13 residues long. The germline CDR1 and CDR2 sequences are MDHEN and SYDVKM. V shed 7 bases and J 3 bases; nucleotides not matched to a gene: 3. CDR3: CASTDRDNQPQHF. Here the CDR3 DNA reads TGTGCCAGCACTGACAGGGACAATCAGCCCCAGCATTTT.

The chain couples TRBV15 to TRBJ1-2, with D perhaps TRBD1 (6 bases). Germline CDR1 is LNHNV and CDR2 is YYDKDF (reference sequence). The CDR3 is 15 amino acids. The germline V and J ends were trimmed by 0 bases and 3 bases, with 11 bases remaining between them. The CDR3 region is CATSREGGQDYGYTF. The CDR3 DNA sequence: TGTGCCACCAGCAGAGAGGGGGGGCAGGACTATGGCTACACCTTC.

CDR3 in amino acids: CASSLAAPYNEQFF. The CDR3 DNA sequence: TGTGCCAGCAGCTTAGCGGCTCCATACAATGAGCAGTTCTTC. The chain employs TRBV7-3 and TRBJ2-1, with D hard to call. The CDR3 loop spans 14 amino acids. V was clipped by 2 bases and J by 4 bases, with 9 bases between them. Germline values: CDR1 SGHTA, CDR2 FQGTGA. The entire variable domain, with the rest obtained from reference TRBV7-3 and TRBJ2-1, is as follows: GAGVSQTPSNKVTEKGKYVELRCDPISGHTALYWYRQSLGQGPEFLIYFQGTGAADDSGLPNDRFFAVRPEGSVSTLKIQRTERGDSAVYLCASSLAAPYNEQFFGPGTRLTVL.

V is TRBV27 and J is TRBJ2-7; TRBD2 matches at 11 bases. Unmatched junction bases numbered 15, after V lost 6 bases and J lost 2 bases. CDR1 MNHEY and CDR2 SMNVEV come from the germline V gene (reference sequence). The CDR3 runs 18 residues. CDR3: CASSQQSPRLAGPYEQYF. The CDR3 DNA is TGTGCCAGCAGCCAACAGTCCCCCCGACTAGCGGGACCCTACGAGCAGTACTTC.